Listed below are T cell receptor beta chains from one sample, sequenced in a study of immune evolution from preneoplasia to lung adenocarcinoma. Generated by immunoSEQ multiplex PCR, the TCRdb table keeps only in-frame clones and is missing some. The table lists roughly 4,700 clones, roughly 90% of them singletons, with about 2.1% in the top ten. The sequenced material came from FFPE atypical adenomatous hyperplasia tissue from the lung. The receptors here all came from a person aged 65 to 85 with lung adenocarcinoma. The CDR3 runs from the conserved cysteine through the conserved F or W. D genes are given only for firm matches. Not every row has a clone size; where given, it reads once, few, many or a size class.

J gene | V gene | clone size | D gene | CDR3 DNA | CDR3 protein
TRBJ2-5 | TRBV5-1 | NA | NA | TGCGCCACCCAAAGGCAGCCGCAAGAGACCCAGTACTTC | CATQRQPQETQYF
TRBJ2-3 | TRBV7-8 | NA | NA | TGTGCCAGCAGCTTAGGCAGGGTCAGGTTAACCAGTTTAACAGATACGCAGTATTTT | CASSLGRVRLTSLTDTQYF
TRBJ1-4 | TRBV4-1 | NA | NA | TGCGCCAGCAGCCAAGTTTACGGACCAAATGAAAAACTGTTTTTT | CASSQVYGPNEKLFF
TRBJ2-1 | TRBV11-1 | once | TRBD2 | TGTGCCAGCAGCTTACAGGGCGGGGGGTACAATGAGCAGTTCTTC | CASSLQGGGYNEQFF
TRBJ1-3 | TRBV2 | NA | NA | TGTGCCAGCAGTGAAGACAGGCTAGGCGGAAACACCATATATTTT | CASSEDRLGGNTIYF
TRBJ1-5 | TRBV13 | few | NA | TGTGCCAGCAGCTTAGCTGGGGCGGGTCAGCCCCAGCATTTT | CASSLAGAGQPQHF
TRBJ2-3 | TRBV6-4 | NA | TRBD2 | TGTGCCAGTGGGGCAACCCTTCAAACTAGCGGGGCTAGCACAGATACGCAGTATTTT | CASGATLQTSGASTDTQYF
TRBJ2-7 | TRBV14 | few | NA | TGTGCCAGCAGCCCGCCGGGGTGGTACGAGCAGTACTTC | CASSPPGWYEQYF
TRBJ1-1 | TRBV29-1 | NA | NA | TGCAGCGCCGCCGGTTATGACACTGAAGCTTTCTTT | CSAAGYDTEAFF
TRBJ1-2 | TRBV9 | NA | TRBD1 | TGTGCCAGCAGCACCTTTGACAGGGTAGGCAACTATGACTACACCTTC | CASSTFDRVGNYDYTF
TRBJ1-3 | TRBV7-9 | once | NA | TGTGCCAGCAGCTTAGACAGGGTTTGGCCTGGAAACACCATATATTTT | CASSLDRVWPGNTIYF
TRBJ1-1 | TRBV2 | NA | NA | TGTGCCAGCACGGAGGGAACGCACACTGAAGCTTTCTTT | CASTEGTHTEAFF
TRBJ2-5 | TRBV11-2 | NA | NA | TGTGCCAGCAGCTTCGAGCAGAGGGAGACCCAGTACTTC | CASSFEQRETQYF
TRBJ2-1 | TRBV6-1 | NA | NA | TGTGCCAGCCGCGGGGACAGTGGGGCGGGTGAGCAGTTCTTC | CASRGDSGAGEQFF
TRBJ2-5 | TRBV11-2 | NA | TRBD2 | TGTGCCAGCAGCTTACCCGGACTAGCGGCTAACGGAGAGACCCAGTACTTC | CASSLPGLAANGETQYF
TRBJ1-1 | TRBV5-4 | NA | TRBD1 | TGTGCCAGCAGCCAAGGGAGGGGGCAAGCTTTCTTT | CASSQGRGQAFF
TRBJ2-5 | TRBV18 | NA | NA | TGTGCCAGCCCTACCTATTCGGGGGAGACCCAGTACTTC | CASPTYSGETQYF
TRBJ1-4 | TRBV7-9 | NA | TRBD1 | TGTGCCAGCAGCTTAGGGAGGGACAGCCTATCAACAACTAATGAAAAACTGTTTTTT | CASSLGRDSLSTTNEKLFF
TRBJ2-1 | TRBV6-1 | NA | NA | TGTGCCAGCAGTGAAGGGTCCGGAAATGAGCAGTTCTTC | CASSEGSGNEQFF
TRBJ2-2 | TRBV15 | NA | TRBD2 | TGTGCCACCAGCCGGACTAGCGGGAGGTTAGGGGAGCTGTTTTTT | CATSRTSGRLGELFF
TRBJ2-2 | TRBV29-1 | NA | NA | TGCAGCGTTGACGGGAGTGGCACCGGGGAGCTGTTTTTT | CSVDGSGTGELFF
TRBJ1-2 | TRBV6-5 | NA | TRBD1 | TGTGCCAGCAGACCTGACAGGGCATCAAGAGGGACCTTC | CASRPDRASRGTF
TRBJ2-5 | TRBV28 | few | NA | TGTGCCAGCAGACTGCCGGGTGGAGAGACCCAGTACTTC | CASRLPGGETQYF
TRBJ2-7 | TRBV19 | NA | NA | TGTGCCAGTAGCGGGGGACAGTTCTACGAGCAGTACTTC | CASSGGQFYEQYF
TRBJ1-4 | TRBV19 | few | NA | TGTGCCAGCGGAACAGGGTTCGGTGAAAAACTGTTTTTT | CASGTGFGEKLFF
TRBJ1-1 | TRBV27 | NA | NA | TGTGCCGCACAGGGTTTGAACACTGAAGCTTTCTTT | CAAQGLNTEAFF
TRBJ1-3 | TRBV14 | NA | TRBD1 | TGTGCCAGCAGTTCAGGGAAACTCCGGGACAGCTACCCAAGGAGCTCTGGAAACACCATATATTTT | CASSSGKLRDSYPRSSGNTIYF